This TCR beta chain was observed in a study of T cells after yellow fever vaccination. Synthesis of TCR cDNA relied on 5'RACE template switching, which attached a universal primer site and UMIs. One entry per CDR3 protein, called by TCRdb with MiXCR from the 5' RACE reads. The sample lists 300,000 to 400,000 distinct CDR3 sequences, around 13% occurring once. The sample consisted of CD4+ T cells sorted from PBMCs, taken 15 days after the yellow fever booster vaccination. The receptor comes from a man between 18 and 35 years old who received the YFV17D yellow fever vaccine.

The CDR3 nucleotides read TGTGCCAGCAGTTTAGGGGAACTCTACGAGCAGTACGTC. Amino acids: CASSLGELYEQYV. This chain joins TRBV12-3 or TRBV12-4 and TRBJ2-7; D is unclear. CDR3 length equals 13 residues. The germline V and J ends were trimmed by 1 base and 3 bases, with 7 bases remaining between them.